The rows below give T cell receptor beta chains drawn from one sample of a study of T cell responses to AZD1222 COVID-19 vaccine. Only in-frame clones appear in the TCRdb table, and some are missing; sequencing was by immunoSEQ multiplex PCR. The profile shows tens of thousands of clones, 85% to 95% of them singletons. The specimen comprised peripheral blood, sampled on day 0 of MenACWY control vaccination. The source is an adult in good health. CDR3s include the opening cysteine and the closing phenylalanine or tryptophan.

j_call v_call cdr3_aa
TRBJ1-1 TRBV6-1 CASSEGVRAEAFF
TRBJ1-3 TRBV5-1 CASSLLGSGNTIYF
TRBJ1-1 TRBV5-6 CASSEVPTEAFF
TRBJ1-1 TRBV7-9 CASSPTGGPEAFF
TRBJ2-1 TRBV2 CATLTSERVDEQFF
TRBJ1-4 TRBV7-8 CASRGPRNEKLFF
TRBJ1-1 TRBV27 CASSPTQANTEAFF
TRBJ1-5 TRBV28 CASSLDTGGYQPQHF
TRBJ1-1 TRBV7-9 CASSLEDRGVEAFF
TRBJ2-7 TRBV5-3 CARSLRLEGGYEQYF
TRBJ2-2 TRBV4-1 CASSVVTSGTGELFF
TRBJ2-3 TRBV10-3 CAISSGRTIHTDTQYF
TRBJ1-1 TRBV7-2 CASSLLGSNTEAFF
TRBJ2-7 TRBV19 CASSEQDRTYEQYF
TRBJ1-3 TRBV15 CATSRYSGTAISGNTIYF
TRBJ1-1 TRBV27 CASNSLKQMNTEAFF
TRBJ2-5 TRBV5-1 CASSLGGGRQETQYF
TRBJ2-3 TRBV2 CASSENVGDTQYF
TRBJ2-5 TRBV4-1 CASSQDNAAARTQYF
TRBJ1-5 TRBV12-5 CASGRSERYSNQPQHF
TRBJ2-7 TRBV7-8 CASSLAGNRYEQYF
TRBJ1-1 TRBV10-3 CAISPSVGQNTEAFF
TRBJ2-1 TRBV25-1 CASRESGTSGGWEQFF
TRBJ1-2 TRBV7-2 CASSFFPRQPYGYTF
TRBJ1-2 TRBV30 CAYRHLVGGYTF
TRBJ1-2 TRBV30 CARGRVYGYTF
TRBJ1-5 TRBV19 CASSPTSGPINQPQHF
TRBJ1-1 TRBV7-9 CASHGLNTEAFF
TRBJ2-6 TRBV19 CASSPPGTSGRGSGANVLTF
TRBJ1-2 TRBV28 CASAPYGYTF
TRBJ1-1 TRBV30 CAWVANTEAFF
TRBJ2-1 TRBV12-3/TRBV12-4 CASSLGQNNEQFF
TRBJ2-2 TRBV5-6 CASSFFDLRTGELFF
TRBJ1-1 TRBV19 CASSIDPGVAEAFF
TRBJ1-3 TRBV19 CASSGGNTIYF
TRBJ1-1 TRBV19 CASSIGPLNTEAFF
TRBJ1-4 TRBV5-1 CASSYRGLDEKLFF
TRBJ2-1 TRBV6-5 CASSSVVNNEQFF
TRBJ2-7 TRBV6-5 CASSPLNMIHEQYF
TRBJ1-5 TRBV27 CASSHSLSNQPQHF
TRBJ1-2 TRBV6-5 CASSYSGRDGYTF
TRBJ1-2 TRBV4-1 CASSQDSGYGYTF
TRBJ2-7 TRBV5-1 CASMSGGFHEQYF
TRBJ1-1 TRBV27 CASSSARRVNTEAFF
TRBJ1-2 TRBV27 CASSYYSGTGAGYTF
TRBJ1-5 TRBV29-1 CSVEEGNNQPQHF
TRBJ1-6 TRBV21-1 CASSKDSRGQVSPLHF
TRBJ1-2 TRBV19 CASRKGVAGANRAPYGYTF
TRBJ2-1 TRBV6-5 CASRTDRGTYNEQFF
TRBJ2-7 TRBV5-1 CASSAGTSGKQYEQYF
TRBJ2-1 TRBV7-2 CASSTPLSGTTTYNEQFF
TRBJ2-3 TRBV4-3 CASSQVVGLAGGKIPADTQYF
TRBJ2-6 TRBV13 CASSLGRLSGANVLTF
TRBJ1-2 TRBV18 CASSPFDRRIYGYTF
TRBJ1-1 TRBV6-5 CASTFSEKNTEAFF
TRBJ1-4 TRBV28 CASSLAQGTGYELFF
TRBJ2-7 TRBV2 CASSDQTDEQYF
TRBJ1-2 TRBV29-1 CSALDRDGPNYGYTF
TRBJ1-2 TRBV7-9 CASSSGQGNYGYTF
TRBJ1-1 TRBV30 CADSRDTEAFF